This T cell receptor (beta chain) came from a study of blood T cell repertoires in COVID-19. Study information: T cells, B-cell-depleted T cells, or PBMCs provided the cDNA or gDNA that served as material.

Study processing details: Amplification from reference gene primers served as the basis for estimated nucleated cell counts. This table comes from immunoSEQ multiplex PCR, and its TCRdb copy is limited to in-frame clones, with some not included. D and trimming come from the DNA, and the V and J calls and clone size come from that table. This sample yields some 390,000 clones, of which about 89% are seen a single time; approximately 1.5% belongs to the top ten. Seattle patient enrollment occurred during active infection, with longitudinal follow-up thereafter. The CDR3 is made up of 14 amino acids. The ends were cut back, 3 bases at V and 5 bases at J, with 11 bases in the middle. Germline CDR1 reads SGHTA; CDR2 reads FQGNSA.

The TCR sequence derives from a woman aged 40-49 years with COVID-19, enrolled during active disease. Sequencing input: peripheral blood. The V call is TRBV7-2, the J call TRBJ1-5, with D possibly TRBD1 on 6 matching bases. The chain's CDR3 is CASSFQDSDQPQHF. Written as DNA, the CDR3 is TGTGCCAGCAGCTTTCAGGACAGTGATCAGCCCCAGCATTTT. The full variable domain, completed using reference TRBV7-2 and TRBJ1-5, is GAGVSQSPSNKVTEKGKDVELRCDPISGHTALYWYRQSLGQGLEFLIYFQGNSAPDKSGLPSDRFSAERTGGSVSTLTIQRTQQEDSAVYLCASSFQDSDQPQHFGDGTRLSIL.